One sample yielded the 6 T cell receptor beta chains listed below, sequenced in a study of CD4 T cells in relation to SARS-CoV-2 and coronaviruses. TCRdb keeps only in-frame clones here, not all; method: immunoSEQ multiplex PCR. The data contain 20,000 to 25,000 clones, about 66% of them singletons. Unexposed donor CD4+ T cells date from about 2011-2018, before the COVID-19 pandemic. After approximately ten days of culture, CD4+ T cells were isolated. Antigens for these TCRs are unknown. Sequencing was carried out using CD4+ T cells from PBMCs, cultured in vitro. The source is a human donor in good health.

There are a few counts of this clone. The chain joins TRBV19 to TRBJ1-1; no reliable D call. The V gene lost 3 bases and the J gene lost 5 bases, with 13 bases spanning the gap. In germline, CDR1 is LNHDA, CDR2 SQIVND (reference sequence). This CDR3 is built from 14 residues. CDR3 in amino acids: CASSMRLDGTEAFF. The CDR3 DNA reads as TGTGCCAGTAGTATGAGACTTGATGGAACTGAAGCTTTCTTT.

This chain links TRBV7-2 with TRBJ1-2; the D is unclear. The CDR3 loop spans 12 amino acids. Germline V gives CDR1 SGHTA, CDR2 FQGNSA. The V gene lost 2 bases and the J gene lost 2 bases, with 3 bases spanning the gap. The CDR3 nucleotides are TGTGCCAGCAGCTTACAGAACTATGGCTACACCTTC. Translating it yields CASSLQNYGYTF. Drawing the rest from reference TRBV7-2 and TRBJ1-2, the complete variable domain is GAGVSQSPSNKVTEKGKDVELRCDPISGHTALYWYRQSLGQGLEFLIYFQGNSAPDKSGLPSDRFSAERTGGSVSTLTIQRTQQEDSAVYLCASSLQNYGYTFGSGTRLTVV.

The chain has TRBV6-5 and TRBJ1-2; D not resolved. Trimming took 0 bases from V and 4 from J, leaving 15 bases between them. Looked up from germline, CDR1 is MNHEY and CDR2 is SVGAGI. This CDR3 has 16 amino acids. CDR3 loop: CASSYSSREVFYGYTF. Here the CDR3 DNA reads TGTGCCAGCAGTTACTCGAGCCGAGAGGTCTTCTATGGCTACACCTTC.

There are a few counts of this clone. The CDR3 coding sequence is TGCGCCAGCAGCTTCGTAGACAGGAGAGACGGGGAGCTGTTTTTT. This codes for CASSFVDRRDGELFF. The J gene is TRBJ2-2, the V gene TRBV5-1; perhaps TRBD1 as D (6 bases). This CDR3 comprises 15 residues. Germline CDR1 SGHRS, CDR2 YFSETQ. Trimming cost V 2 bases and J 7 bases, with 15 bases left between them.

The chain carries TRBV9 and TRBJ2-3, with D possibly TRBD2 on 6 matching bases. V was trimmed by 4 bases and J by 1 base, leaving 19 bases between them. The CDR3 covers 17 residues. CDR1 is SGDLS, CDR2 YYNGEE, per germline. The CDR3 DNA sequence: TGTGCCAGCAGCCCTACCATCAGCGGGCGAGGCACAGATACGCAGTATTTT. It yields the protein CASSPTISGRGTDTQYF.

The chain recombines TRBV2 with TRBJ2-7, with no clear D. This CDR3 has 13 amino acids. Germline V gene sequence: CDR1 SNHLY, CDR2 FYNNEI. The V and J ends lost 2 bases and 6 bases respectively, with 11 bases between them. The CDR3 DNA reads TGTGCCAGCAGTGAACGCGGTTCTGTCGAGCAGTACTTC. This sequence encodes CASSERGSVEQYF.